Below, 7 T cell receptor beta chains from the same sample are listed, as sequenced in a study of T cells in women clearing cervical HPV infection (dated by TCRdb to 2017 to 2018). The library came from the immunoSEQ multiplex PCR assay. The clones in this table, taken by TCRdb from immuneACCESS, are in-frame only. Not every clone is retained; where verified, under half of the shortfall comes from an unresolved V gene, and the cause of the rest is unknown. In this sample's table one finds more than 25,000 clones. The ten largest make up more than 20% of the sample. Sequencing was carried out using blood buffy coat. The receptors stem from a woman between 18 and 75 years old with a cervical HPV16 infection that either progressed to CIN3+ or cleared (not recorded which).

On this clone: From the germline J gene comes the end of the CDR3, since the read stops 3 residues before it. The chain carries TRBV2 and TRBJ2-3; perhaps TRBD2 as D (5 bases). The germline V gene has CDR1 SNHLY and CDR2 FYNNEI. The CDR3 covers 15 residues. The CDR3 DNA, read in part, is TGTGCCAGCAGTGACGGCCCGGTCCCCGGGGAAACG. It translates to CASSDGPVPGET. The full CDR3 sequence reads CASSDGPVPGETQYF.

As to this clone: Read coverage stops 3 residues before the CDR3 terminus; the germline J gene supplies the remainder. Other DNA sequences within the sample encode an identical CDR3. The chain combines TRBV2 with TRBJ1-2; 9 nucleotides match TRBD1. The CDR3 is 16 residues long. Per the germline V gene, CDR1 is SNHLY and CDR2 is FYNNEI. After removal of 2 bases from V and 5 bases from J, the junction contained 9 bases not matched to a gene. This CDR3 reads CASSELRGTGWYGYTF. CDR3 bases read: TGTGCCAGCAGTGAACTGAGGGGGACAGGGTGGTATGGC.

Comment on this clone: With the read ending 3 residues before the CDR3 end, the germline J gene is used to fill in that end. The genes are TRBV18 and TRBJ2-7; 9 bases are a match to TRBD2. The length of the CDR3 is 14 residues. CDR1 is KGHSH and CDR2 is LQKENI in the germline V gene. V was pared by 6 bases and J by 3 bases, with 6 bases of the junction left unmatched. The CDR3 reads CASSRSGSSYEQYF. Incomplete CDR3 DNA: TGTGCCAGCTCTCGTAGCGGGAGTAGCTACGAG. The full variable domain, with the rest looked up from reference TRBV18 and TRBJ2-7, is NAGVMQNPRHLVRRRGQEARLRCSPMKGHSHVYWYRQLPEEGLKFMVYLQKENIIDESGMPKERFSAEFPKEGPSILRIQQVVRGDSAAYFCASSRSGSSYEQYFGPGTRLTVT.

The sequenced part of the CDR3 DNA is TGTGCCTGGATCATTCAATGGGGTTCGGGGCCC. Encoded protein: CAWIIQWGSGP. The full-length CDR3 reads as CAWIIQWGSGPLHF. The chain is built from TRBV30 and TRBJ1-6; D remains ambiguous. The observed sequence ends 3 residues before the CDR3 terminus, with the missing tail filled in from the germline J gene. Germline V CDR1 and CDR2: GTSNPN, SVGIG (reference sequence). This CDR3 is built from 14 residues. The whole variable domain, filled in from reference TRBV30 and TRBJ1-6, reads SQTIHQWPATLVQPVGSPLSLECTVEGTSNPNLYWYRQAAGRGLQLLFYSVGIGQISSEVPQNLSASRPQDRQFILSSKKLLLSDSGFYLCAWIIQWGSGPLHFGNGTRLTVT.

Turning to this clone: From the germline J gene comes the end of the CDR3, since the read stops 3 residues before it. The rearrangement uses TRBV2 and TRBJ2-1; TRBD2 matches at 8 bases. The CDR3 totals 14 residues. V gave up 3 bases and J gave up 9 bases; unmatched junction bases: 7. Germline loops: CDR1 SNHLY, CDR2 FYNNEI. The chain's CDR3 is CASSDEREYGEQFF. The DNA read from the CDR3 is TGTGCCAGCAGTGACGAGCGGGAGTACGGTGAG.

CDR3 residues: CASSIEGQGAPYEQYF. The CDR3 bases that were read are TGTGCCAGTAGTATAGAGGGACAGGGGGCCCCCTACGAG. The gene calls are TRBV19 and TRBJ2-7; 12 bases align to TRBD1. The read finishes 3 residues shy of the CDR3 end, and the germline J gene is used to complete it. This CDR3 has 16 residues. CDR1 LNHDA and CDR2 SQIVND come from the germline V gene (reference sequence). The trim removed 0 bases at V and 2 bases at J, leaving 2 bases unmatched.

Notes on this clone: The observed sequence ends 3 residues before the CDR3 terminus, with the missing tail filled in from the germline J gene. This chain links TRBV7-3 with TRBJ2-3; a possible D gene is TRBD1 (5 bases). In germline, CDR1 is SGHTA, CDR2 FQGTGA. The ends were cut back, 5 bases at V and 8 bases at J, with 11 bases in the middle. This CDR3 has 12 residues. The CDR3 is CASSLGASTQYF. The DNA read from the CDR3 is TGTGCCAGCAGCCTAGGGGCAAGTACG. The whole variable domain, remainder taken from reference TRBV7-3 and TRBJ2-3, is GAGVSQTPSNKVTEKGKYVELRCDPISGHTALYWYRQSLGQGPEFLIYFQGTGAADDSGLPNDRFFAVRPEGSVSTLKIQRTERGDSAVYLCASSLGASTQYFGPGTRLTVL.